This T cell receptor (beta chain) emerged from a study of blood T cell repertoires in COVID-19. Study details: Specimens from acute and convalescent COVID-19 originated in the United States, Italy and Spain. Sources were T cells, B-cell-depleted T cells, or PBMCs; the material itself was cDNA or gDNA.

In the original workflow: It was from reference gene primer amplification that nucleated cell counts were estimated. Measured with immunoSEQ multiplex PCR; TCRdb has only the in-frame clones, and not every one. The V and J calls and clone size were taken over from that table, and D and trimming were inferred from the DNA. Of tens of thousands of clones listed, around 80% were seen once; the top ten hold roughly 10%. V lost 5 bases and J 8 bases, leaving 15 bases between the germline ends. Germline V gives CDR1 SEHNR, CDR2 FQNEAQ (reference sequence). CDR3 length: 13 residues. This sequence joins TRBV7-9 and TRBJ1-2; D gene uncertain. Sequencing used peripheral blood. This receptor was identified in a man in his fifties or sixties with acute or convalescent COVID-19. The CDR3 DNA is TGTGCCAGCAGCCCAACCGTTCTAGAGGGCTACACCTTC. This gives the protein CASSPTVLEGYTF.